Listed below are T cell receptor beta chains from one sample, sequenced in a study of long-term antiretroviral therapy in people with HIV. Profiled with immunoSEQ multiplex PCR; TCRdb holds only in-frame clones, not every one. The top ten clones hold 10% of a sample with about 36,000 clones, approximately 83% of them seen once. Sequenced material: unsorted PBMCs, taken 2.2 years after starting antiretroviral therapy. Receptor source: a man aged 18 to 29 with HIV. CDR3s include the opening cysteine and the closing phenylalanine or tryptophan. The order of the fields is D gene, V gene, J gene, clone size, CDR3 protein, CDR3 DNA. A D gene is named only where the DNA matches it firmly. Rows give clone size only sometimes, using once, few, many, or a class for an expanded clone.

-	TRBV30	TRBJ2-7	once	CAWSVFKAGRREQYF	TGTGCCTGGAGTGTCTTTAAGGCAGGACGTCGGGAGCAGTACTTC
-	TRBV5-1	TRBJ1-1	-	CASWSSPGNTEAFF	TGCGCCAGCTGGTCCAGCCCGGGGAACACTGAAGCTTTCTTT
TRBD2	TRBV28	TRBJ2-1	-	CASRSPREDSYNEQFF	TGTGCCAGCAGGTCCCCGCGGGAGGACTCCTACAATGAGCAGTTCTTC
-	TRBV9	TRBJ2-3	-	CASSSSPDTQYF	TGTGCCAGCAGCTCGAGCCCAGATACGCAGTATTTT
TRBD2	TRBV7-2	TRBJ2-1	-	CASSVGLGDYNEQFF	TGTGCCAGCAGCGTCGGACTAGGAGACTACAATGAGCAGTTCTTC
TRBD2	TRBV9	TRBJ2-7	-	CASSVGPSGTYEQYF	TGTGCCAGCAGCGTAGGGCCTAGCGGGACGTACGAGCAGTACTTC
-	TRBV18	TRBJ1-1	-	CASSAREESEAFF	TGTGCCAGCTCAGCCCGGGAGGAGTCTGAAGCTTTCTTT
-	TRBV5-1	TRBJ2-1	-	CASSFQGPSSYNEQFF	TGCGCCAGCAGCTTCCAGGGGCCGAGCTCCTACAATGAGCAGTTCTTC
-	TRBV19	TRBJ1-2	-	CASMPADSANYGYTF	TGTGCCAGTATGCCCGCGGACAGCGCTAACTATGGCTACACCTTC
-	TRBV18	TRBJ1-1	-	CASSPPGAPTEAFF	TGTGCCAGCTCACCACCAGGGGCGCCCACTGAAGCTTTCTTT
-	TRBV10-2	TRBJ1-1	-	CASSVGGTEAFF	TGCGCCAGCAGTGTGGGCGGCACTGAAGCTTTCTTT
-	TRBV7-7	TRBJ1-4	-	CASSLAGPGGDEKLFF	TGTGCTAGCAGCTTAGCTGGTCCCGGAGGGGATGAAAAACTGTTTTTT
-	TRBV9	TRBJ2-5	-	CASSARLVETQYF	TGTGCCAGCAGCGCCAGATTGGTGGAGACCCAGTACTTC
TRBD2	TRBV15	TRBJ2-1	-	CATSRGDGTGRGAEQFF	TGTGCCACCAGCAGAGGGGATGGTACCGGGAGGGGGGCTGAGCAGTTCTTC
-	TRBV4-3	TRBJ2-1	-	CASSQDGGTLYNEQFF	TGCGCCAGCAGCCAAGACGGCGGGACTCTTTACAATGAGCAGTTCTTC
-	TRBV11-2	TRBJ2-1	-	CASSRRLVSEQFF	TGTGCCAGCAGCCGTAGACTCGTTAGTGAGCAGTTCTTC
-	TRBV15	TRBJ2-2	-	CATSRWDVTDGELFF	TGTGCCACCAGCAGGTGGGACGTTACGGACGGGGAGCTGTTTTTT
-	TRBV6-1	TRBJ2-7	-	CASLRDYEQYF	TGTGCCAGCTTAAGGGACTACGAGCAGTACTTC
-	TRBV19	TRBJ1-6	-	CASSMVQGHNSPLHF	TGTGCCAGTAGTATGGTGCAGGGTCACAATTCACCCCTCCACTTT
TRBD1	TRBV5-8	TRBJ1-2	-	CASSLRTGRWGYTF	TGTGCCAGCAGCTTGCGGACAGGGCGCTGGGGCTACACCTTC
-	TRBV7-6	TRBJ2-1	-	CASSLDARVGDEQFF	TGTGCCAGCAGCTTAGACGCCCGTGTTGGCGATGAGCAGTTCTTC
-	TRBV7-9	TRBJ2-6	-	CASSLVSDGGLTF	TGTGCCAGCAGCTTAGTGTCGGACGGGGGCCTGACTTTC
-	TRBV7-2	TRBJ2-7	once	CASGGQVYEQYF	TGTGCCAGCGGGGGGCAGGTCTACGAGCAGTACTTC
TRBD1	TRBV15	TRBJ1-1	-	CATSRDPNTGGIGEAFF	TGTGCCACCAGCAGAGATCCTAATACAGGGGGTATTGGTGAAGCTTTCTTT
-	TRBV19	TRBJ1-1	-	CASRWGSMNTEAFF	TGTGCCAGTAGATGGGGGTCCATGAACACTGAAGCTTTCTTT
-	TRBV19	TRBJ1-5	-	CASSDLYRNQPQHF	TGTGCCAGTAGTGATCTGTATCGGAATCAGCCCCAGCATTTT
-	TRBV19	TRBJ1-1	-	CASSPGGGTEAFF	TGTGCCAGTAGCCCAGGAGGGGGGACTGAAGCTTTCTTT
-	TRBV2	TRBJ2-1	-	CASGSPDDYNEQFF	TGTGCCAGCGGGTCCCCGGACGACTACAATGAGCAGTTCTTC
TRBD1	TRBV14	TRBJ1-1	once	CASSRFGQGVTEAFF	TGTGCCAGCAGCCGCTTTGGACAGGGGGTCACTGAAGCTTTCTTT
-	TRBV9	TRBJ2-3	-	CASSGGDSRMGDTQYF	TGTGCCAGCAGCGGGGGGGACAGCCGTATGGGGGATACGCAGTATTTT
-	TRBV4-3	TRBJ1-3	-	CASSHLSADSGNTIYF	TGCGCCAGCAGCCATCTTTCTGCAGACTCTGGAAACACCATATATTTT
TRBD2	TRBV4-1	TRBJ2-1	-	CASSQGAGEQFF	TGCGCCAGCAGCCAGGGAGCGGGAGAGCAGTTCTTC
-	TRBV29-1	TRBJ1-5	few	CSVAHARGEPQHF	TGCAGCGTTGCCCATGCTAGGGGTGAGCCCCAGCATTTT
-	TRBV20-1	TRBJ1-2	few	CSASVYGYTF	TGCAGTGCTTCCGTTTATGGCTACACCTTC
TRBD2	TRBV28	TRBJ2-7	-	CASSRLAGSYHEQYF	TGTGCCAGCAGTCGACTAGCGGGAAGTTACCACGAGCAGTACTTC
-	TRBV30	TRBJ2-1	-	CAWSTSLEQFF	TGTGCCTGGAGTACTAGCTTGGAGCAGTTCTTC
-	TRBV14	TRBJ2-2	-	CASSQVGSSPNTGELFF	TGTGCCAGCAGCCAAGTAGGATCCAGCCCAAACACCGGGGAGCTGTTTTTT
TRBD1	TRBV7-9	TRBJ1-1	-	CASSSRDRNTEAFF	TGTGCCAGCAGCTCAAGGGACAGAAACACTGAAGCTTTCTTT
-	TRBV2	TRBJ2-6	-	CASRTEGSGANVLTF	TGTGCCAGCAGGACGGAGGGGTCTGGGGCCAACGTCCTGACTTTC
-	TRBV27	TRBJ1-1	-	CASSSWGNMNTEAFF	TGTGCCAGCAGCTCTTGGGGAAATATGAACACTGAAGCTTTCTTT
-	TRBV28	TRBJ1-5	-	CASSAPSSNQPQHF	TGTGCCAGCAGCGCGCCAAGCAGCAATCAGCCCCAGCATTTT
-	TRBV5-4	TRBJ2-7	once	CASSLDASYEQYF	TGTGCCAGCAGCTTGGACGCGAGCTACGAGCAGTACTTC
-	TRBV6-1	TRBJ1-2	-	CASIQGARYGYTF	TGTGCCAGCATTCAAGGGGCGCGGTATGGCTACACCTTC